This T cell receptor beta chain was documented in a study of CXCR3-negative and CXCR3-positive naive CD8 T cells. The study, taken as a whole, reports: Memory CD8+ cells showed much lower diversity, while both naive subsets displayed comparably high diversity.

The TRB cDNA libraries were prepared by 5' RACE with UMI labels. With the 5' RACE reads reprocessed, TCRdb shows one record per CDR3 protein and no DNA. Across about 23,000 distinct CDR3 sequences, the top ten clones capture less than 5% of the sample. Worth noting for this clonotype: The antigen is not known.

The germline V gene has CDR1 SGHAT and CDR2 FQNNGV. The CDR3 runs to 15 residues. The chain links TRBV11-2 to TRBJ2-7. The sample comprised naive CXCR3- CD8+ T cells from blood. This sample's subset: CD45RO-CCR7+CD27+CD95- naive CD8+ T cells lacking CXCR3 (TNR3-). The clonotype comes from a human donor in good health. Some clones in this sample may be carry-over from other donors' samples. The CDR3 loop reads CASSGDVGSSYEQYF.